These T cell receptor beta chains were read from a single sample in a study of T cell responses to AZD1222 COVID-19 vaccine. This table comes from immunoSEQ multiplex PCR, and its TCRdb copy is limited to in-frame clones, with some not included. Of tens of thousands of clones in the sample, approximately 80% were seen once. The sample was peripheral blood, taken on day 0 of AZD1222 vaccination. The receptors here all came from an adult in good health. Each CDR3 is given with its conserved first and last residue. D genes are given only for firm matches. Size is stated for part of the rows, as once, few or many counts, or as a class when the clone is expanded.

D,V,size,J,DNA,CDR3
TRBD1,TRBV6-5,few,TRBJ1-2,TGTGCCAGCACGGGGACAGGGGGAGGCTATGGCTACACCTTC,CASTGTGGGYGYTF
NA,TRBV7-2,NA,TRBJ2-2,TGTGCCAGCAGCTTAGGTCAGGGGTTGGGCACCGGGGAGCTGTTTTTT,CASSLGQGLGTGELFF
NA,TRBV4-3,NA,TRBJ1-6,TGCGCCAGCAGCCCGGCTACCGGGCAGCAATATAATTCACCCCTCCACTTT,CASSPATGQQYNSPLHF
TRBD1,TRBV6-5,NA,TRBJ1-6,TGTGCCACCTCGGACAGGGACGGTGGTTCACCCCTCCACTTT,CATSDRDGGSPLHF
NA,TRBV6-6,NA,TRBJ2-5,TGTGCCAGCAGTTGGGCCAGAGGAGGGGGGGAGACCCAGTACTTC,CASSWARGGGETQYF
NA,TRBV28,NA,TRBJ1-2,TGTGCCAGCAGTCCCGGGGCGGTGGGCTACACCTTC,CASSPGAVGYTF
TRBD1,TRBV19,NA,TRBJ2-7,TGTGCCAGTAGTATTAGGGACAGATACGAGCAGTACTTC,CASSIRDRYEQYF
TRBD1,TRBV7-2,NA,TRBJ2-2,TGTGCCAGCAGACCAGGACAGGGGGCGCCCACCGGGGAGCTGTTTTTT,CASRPGQGAPTGELFF
NA,TRBV7-3,NA,TRBJ1-1,TGTGCCAGCAGCTTATTGAGGGCTTGGCAGACGAACACTGAAGCTTTCTTT,CASSLLRAWQTNTEAFF
NA,TRBV9,NA,TRBJ1-2,TGTGCCAGCAGCTCGCGACTATTTAACTATGGCTACACCTTC,CASSSRLFNYGYTF
NA,TRBV19,NA,TRBJ1-5,TGTGCCAGTAGTACAACAGTGGGTCCTGGTCAGCCCCAGCATTTT,CASSTTVGPGQPQHF
TRBD1,TRBV19,NA,TRBJ1-5,TGTGCCAGGGCTGACAGGGGATGCAATCAGCCCCAGCATTTT,CARADRGCNQPQHF
NA,TRBV29-1,NA,TRBJ2-7,TGCAGCGTTGTGACGTCCACCTACGAGCAGTACTTC,CSVVTSTYEQYF
NA,TRBV6-6,NA,TRBJ2-2,TGTGCCAGCAGTTACGGCCGAGGAACCAACACCGGGGAGCTGTTTTTT,CASSYGRGTNTGELFF
NA,TRBV6-5,NA,TRBJ2-1,TGTGCCACCGCCTCGGGAATACACAATGAGCAGTTCTTC,CATASGIHNEQFF
TRBD2,TRBV7-3,NA,TRBJ2-3,TGTGCCAGCAGCCAGGGACTAGCGTCAGATACGCAGTATTTT,CASSQGLASDTQYF
NA,TRBV12-3/TRBV12-4,NA,TRBJ1-6,TGTGCCAGCAGTTTCAAGGGGATTTCACCCCTCCACTTT,CASSFKGISPLHF
TRBD2,TRBV24-1,NA,TRBJ2-1,TGTGCCACCAGTGATTCCGGGAGGGCCTACAATGAGCAGTTCTTC,CATSDSGRAYNEQFF
NA,TRBV28,NA,TRBJ1-1,TGTGCCAGCAGTTTAGGGGGACAGAACACTGAAGCTTTCTTT,CASSLGGQNTEAFF
NA,TRBV18,NA,TRBJ1-5,TGTGCCAGCTCACCAATGGGGGTTGCGGAGCCCCAGCATTTT,CASSPMGVAEPQHF
NA,TRBV6-6,NA,TRBJ1-1,TGTGCCAGCAGACAGGGCTGGCGGACTGAAGCTTTCTTT,CASRQGWRTEAFF
NA,TRBV13,once,TRBJ2-1,TGTGCCAGCAGCGGAGCCAGGGTGAATGAGCAGTTCTTC,CASSGARVNEQFF
NA,TRBV18,NA,TRBJ1-3,TGTGCCAGCTCACAGTACCACCCGACTACTCCCAACGAACAGGGAAGAAAGGCTGGAAACACCATATATTTT,CASSQYHPTTPNEQGRKAGNTIYF
NA,TRBV15,few,TRBJ1-5,TGTGCCACCAGTCTCCCCGTTAGCAATCAGCCCCAGCATTTT,CATSLPVSNQPQHF
NA,TRBV12-3/TRBV12-4,NA,TRBJ2-2,TGTGCCAGCAGTTCCCCTTACACCGGGGAGCTGTTTTTT,CASSSPYTGELFF
NA,TRBV19,NA,TRBJ1-5,TGTGCCAGTAGGGGGCAAGGCGGGCAGCCCCAGCATTTT,CASRGQGGQPQHF
NA,TRBV7-3,NA,TRBJ2-5,TGTGCCAGCAGCTTAACGGCAAAAGAGACCCAGTACTTC,CASSLTAKETQYF
NA,TRBV6-1,NA,TRBJ1-3,TGTGCCAGCAGTGACACGTTTGGAAACACCATATATTTT,CASSDTFGNTIYF
NA,TRBV29-1,once,TRBJ2-5,TGCAGCATCGACCAGGGGCAGGGTTGGGGAGAGACCCAGTACTTC,CSIDQGQGWGETQYF
NA,TRBV10-3,NA,TRBJ1-1,TGTGCCATCGGTGGTGGGACCAACACTGAAGCTTTCTTT,CAIGGGTNTEAFF
NA,TRBV6-6,NA,TRBJ1-1,TGTGCCAGCAGTTACTCGGGTAGGCAGAACACTGAAGCTTTCTTT,CASSYSGRQNTEAFF
TRBD1,TRBV28,NA,TRBJ1-3,TGTGCCAGCAGTTGGGCAGGGGGCTCTGGAAACACCATATATTTT,CASSWAGGSGNTIYF
NA,TRBV7-2,NA,TRBJ1-5,TGTGCCAGCAGCTTCTCAGGGTGGGGGCAGCCCCAGCATTTT,CASSFSGWGQPQHF
NA,TRBV9,NA,TRBJ2-3,TGTGCCAGCAGCCCCCCGGGGGGCACAGATACGCAGTATTTT,CASSPPGGTDTQYF